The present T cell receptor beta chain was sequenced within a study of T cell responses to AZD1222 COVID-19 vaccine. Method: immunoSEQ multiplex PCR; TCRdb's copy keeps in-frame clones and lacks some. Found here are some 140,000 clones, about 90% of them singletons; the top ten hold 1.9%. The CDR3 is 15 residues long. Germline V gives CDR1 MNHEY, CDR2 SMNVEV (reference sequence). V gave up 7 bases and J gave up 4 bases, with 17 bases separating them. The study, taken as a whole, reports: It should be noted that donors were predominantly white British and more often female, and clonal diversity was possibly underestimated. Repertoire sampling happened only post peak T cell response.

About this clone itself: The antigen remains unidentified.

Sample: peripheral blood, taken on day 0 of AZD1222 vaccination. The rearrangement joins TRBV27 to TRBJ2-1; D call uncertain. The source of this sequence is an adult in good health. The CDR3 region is CASIPLGGDYNEQFF. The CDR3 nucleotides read TGTGCCAGCATCCCGTTAGGCGGCGATTACAATGAGCAGTTCTTC.